The clone carrying this T cell receptor (beta chain) appeared a few times. CD4+ naive, central memory, regulatory and stem cell-like memory subsets were isolated by sorting on CD45RO/CCR7/CD25/CD127/CD95/CD27. V was trimmed by 0 bases and J by 8 bases, leaving 12 bases between them. Germline-derived CDR1 and CDR2 are SGHRS and YFSETQ. The CDR3 has 14 residues. This sample stems from a study of beta chain features in type 1 diabetes. TCRB transcripts that were expressed got sequenced, as all of the isolated RNA had been reverse transcribed. Sequenced by immunoSEQ multiplex PCR; TCRdb stores in-frame clones only, minus some. The table has hundreds of thousands of clones, 12% to 15% seen once.

The rearrangement links TRBV5-1 to TRBJ2-1, with D possibly matching TRBD2 (5 bases). Sequencing was carried out using central memory CD4+ T cells from blood. This clonotype was obtained from a man younger than 45 in good health. The CDR3 DNA reads as TGCGCCAGCAGCTTGGACGCGGGTCCCTATGAGCAGTTCTTC. Translated, it gives CASSLDAGPYEQFF. The full variable domain, completed using reference TRBV5-1 and TRBJ2-1, is KAGVTQTPRYLIKTRGQQVTLSCSPISGHRSVSWYQQTPGQGLQFLFEYFSETQRNKGNFPGRFSGRQFSNSRSEMNVSTLELGDSALYLCASSLDAGPYEQFFGPGTRLTVL.